This TCR beta chain was observed in a study of TIL therapy for anti-PD-1-resistant metastatic lung cancer. The overall study: Tumors had a median PD-L1 proportion score of more than 5%. Most patients had lung adenocarcinoma. Tumors carried a median 1.5 non-synonymous mutations per megabase.

Time point given: pre-treatment sample, taken before nivolumab and TIL therapy. The immunoSEQ assay was v3. Data came from immunoSEQ multiplex PCR; TCRdb stores just in-frame clones and leaves some out. The sample records 35,000 to 55,000 clones, around three quarters being singletons. Study-level points and caveats: Treatment-naive, never-smoker and oncogene-addicted patients were overrepresented in this highly selected cohort.

Of note for this clone: The target antigen is unknown.

The CDR3 extends over 15 amino acids. J lost 7 bases, V lost 4 bases, and 7 bases had no gene match. In germline, CDR1 is MNHEY, CDR2 SVGAGI. The TCR was taken from an older man with non-small cell lung cancer. The specimen was blood, collected at baseline. The chain employs TRBV6-5 and TRBJ1-6, with 7 bases aligning to TRBD1. The CDR3 sequence is CASSSRGQINSPLHF. The CDR3 DNA follows: TGTGCCAGCAGTTCCCGGGGACAGATCAATTCACCCCTCCACTTT.